A single sample is the source of the 4 T cell receptor beta chains below, sequenced in a study of vaccination effects on CD4 cells after COVID-19. The antigens these receptors bind are not known. Only in-frame clones appear in the TCRdb table, and some are missing; sequencing was by immunoSEQ multiplex PCR. The table shows some 30,000 clones, with under 90% occurring only once. After expansion with viral peptide pools in the ViraFEST assay, antigen-specific CD4+ T cells were sequenced. A roughly 11-day culture period preceded the isolation of CD4+ T cells. BNT162b2 vaccine or mRNA-1273 vaccine was given to participants in two doses. This sample comprised CD4+ T cells from PBMCs cultured with HCoV-NL63 spike peptides, obtained after COVID-19 vaccination. All receptors derive from a human donor who received a COVID-19 vaccine. Some clones in this sample may be carry-over from other donors' samples.

This chain connects TRBV5-1 to TRBJ2-6; TRBD2 aligns across 8 bases. CDR3 length equals 17 residues. CDR1 is SGHRS and CDR2 is YFSETQ in the germline V gene. Germline trimming cut 5 bases from V and 0 bases from J; bases unmatched to any gene: 7. The CDR3 nucleotides are TGCGCCAGCAGGGCCGGGGGGGGTATCTCTGGGGCCAACGTCCTGACTTTC. Its protein product is CASRAGGGISGANVLTF.

The rearrangement joins TRBV19 to TRBJ1-2; 7 nucleotides align to TRBD1. Germline lookup yields CDR1 LNHDA and CDR2 SQIVND (reference sequence). CDR3 length: 14 residues. The trim removed 5 bases at V and 4 bases at J, leaving 7 bases unmatched. CDR3 in amino acids: CASSLQGDPYGYTF. The CDR3 coding sequence is TGTGCCAGTAGTCTCCAGGGGGATCCCTATGGCTACACCTTC.

This rearrangement joins TRBV6-5 to TRBJ2-7, with 9 bases that match TRBD2. CDR1 and CDR2 (germline): MNHEY, SVGAGI. This CDR3 is 15 amino acids long. Trimming took 11 bases from V and 7 from J; bases not matched to a gene: 18. In DNA, the CDR3 is TGTGCCCTCCCTGGATTAGCGGGGGCTCCGAGGGAGCAGTACGTC. Translation: CALPGLAGAPREQYV.

This chain joins TRBV6-5 and TRBJ1-1; a weak D match, TRBD1 (6 bases). The CDR3 extends over 14 amino acids. The germline V and J ends were trimmed by 5 bases and 4 bases, with 14 bases remaining between them. Germline V gives CDR1 MNHEY, CDR2 SVGAGI. The CDR3 sequence: CASSNRQVSTEAFF. The CDR3 DNA follows: TGTGCCAGCAGTAATCGACAGGTTTCCACTGAAGCTTTCTTT.